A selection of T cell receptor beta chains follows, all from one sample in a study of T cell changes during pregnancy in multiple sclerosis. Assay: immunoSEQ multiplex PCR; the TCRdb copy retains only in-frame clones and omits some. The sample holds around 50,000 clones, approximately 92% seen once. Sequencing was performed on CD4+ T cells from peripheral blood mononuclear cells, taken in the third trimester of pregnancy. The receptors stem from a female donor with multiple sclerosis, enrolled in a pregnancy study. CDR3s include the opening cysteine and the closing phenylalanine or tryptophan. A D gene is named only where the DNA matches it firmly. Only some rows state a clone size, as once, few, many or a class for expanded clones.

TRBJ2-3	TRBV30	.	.	TGTGCCTGGAGGGCGGGTACCTTCACAGATACGCAGTATTTT	CAWRAGTFTDTQYF
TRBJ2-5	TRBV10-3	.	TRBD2	TGTGCCATCAGGGAGGGGAGGGTCGAGACCCAGTACTTC	CAIREGRVETQYF
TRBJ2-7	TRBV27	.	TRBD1	TGTGCCAGCAGGTTATTCCGGACAGGGCTCTACGAGCAGTACTTC	CASRLFRTGLYEQYF
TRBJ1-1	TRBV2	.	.	TGTGCCAGCAGTCCCGGGAGGGGACTAAAAGCTTTCTTT	CASSPGRGLKAFF
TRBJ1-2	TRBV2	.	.	TGTGCCAGCAGTGGGGACGGACTAAAGCCTCACTATGGCTACACCTTC	CASSGDGLKPHYGYTF
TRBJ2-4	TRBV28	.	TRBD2	TGTGCCAGCAGTGTTAGCGGGAGAGTAGCCAAAAACATTCAGTACTTC	CASSVSGRVAKNIQYF
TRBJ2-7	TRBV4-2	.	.	TGTGCCAGCAGCCAAGAGGACAGATACGAGCAGTACTTC	CASSQEDRYEQYF
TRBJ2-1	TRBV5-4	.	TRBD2	TGTGCCAGCAGCTTGGATCCCGGGACTAGCGAGCAGTTCTTC	CASSLDPGTSEQFF
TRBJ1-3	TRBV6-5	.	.	TGTGCCAGCAGGCGGGATAGCTCTGGAAACACCATATATTTT	CASRRDSSGNTIYF
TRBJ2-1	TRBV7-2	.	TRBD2	TGTGCCAGCAGCCGTAGCGGCGGGAGTTTGTATGAGCAGTTCTTC	CASSRSGGSLYEQFF
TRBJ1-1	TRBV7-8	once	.	TGTGCCAGCAGCCCGGGGGGGAACACTGAAGCTTTCTTT	CASSPGGNTEAFF
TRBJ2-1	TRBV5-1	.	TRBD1	TGCGCCAGCAGCTCGGACAGGGTTGAGCAGTTCTTC	CASSSDRVEQFF
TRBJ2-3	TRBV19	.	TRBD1	TGTGCCAGTAGTAAGGACAGGGGGCGGGATACGCAGTATTTT	CASSKDRGRDTQYF
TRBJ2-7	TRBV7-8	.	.	TGTGCCAGCAGCTTAGGCGCGGGGGCATCGAGGGCCTACGAGCAGTACTTC	CASSLGAGASRAYEQYF
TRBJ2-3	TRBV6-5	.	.	TGTGCCAGCAGTTTTGGACTTATCACAGATACGCAGTATTTT	CASSFGLITDTQYF
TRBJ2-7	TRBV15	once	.	TGTGCCACCAGCAGGGGGGGGACAAGCTACGAGCAGTACTTC	CATSRGGTSYEQYF
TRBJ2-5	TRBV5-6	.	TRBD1	TGTGCCAGCAGCTCCTTTGACAGGGGGCTCGAGACCCAGTACTTC	CASSSFDRGLETQYF
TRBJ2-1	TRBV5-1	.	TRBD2	TGCGCCAGCAGCTTGGTCCGAATAGCTAGCGGAGGGGCCTACAATGAGCAGTTCTTC	CASSLVRIASGGAYNEQFF
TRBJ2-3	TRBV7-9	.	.	TGTGCCAGCAGGGAAACGACGGGACACCTTGGGGATACGCAGTATTTT	CASRETTGHLGDTQYF
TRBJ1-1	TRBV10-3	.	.	TGTGCCATCAAGCCGGCGGTCTCTCGGCCGGCTTTCTTT	CAIKPAVSRPAFF
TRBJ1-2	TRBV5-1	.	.	TGCGCCAGCAGCTTGAATGGGCAGGGCAATGGCTACACCTTC	CASSLNGQGNGYTF
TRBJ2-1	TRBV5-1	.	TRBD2	TGCGCCAGCAGCTCCGGACTAGCGGAGCGTCCCGGGGGGCAGTTCTTC	CASSSGLAERPGGQFF
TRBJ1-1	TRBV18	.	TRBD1	TGTGCCAGCTCACCGAAACGCCGGGACAGCACTGAAGCTTTCTTT	CASSPKRRDSTEAFF
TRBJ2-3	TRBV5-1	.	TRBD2	TGCGCCAGCACCTCTGGGAGGGGACGGGGGACTTGGGATACGCAGTATTTT	CASTSGRGRGTWDTQYF
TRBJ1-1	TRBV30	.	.	TGTGCCTGGGGGAGGGTCGCCACTGAAGCTTTCTTT	CAWGRVATEAFF
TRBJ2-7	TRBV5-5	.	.	TGTGCCAGCAGCTTGTTGGGCAGGACCTACGAGCAGTACTTC	CASSLLGRTYEQYF
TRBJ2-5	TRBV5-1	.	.	TGCGCCAGCACCCCCAGGGGGGACCAAGAGACCCAGTACTTC	CASTPRGDQETQYF
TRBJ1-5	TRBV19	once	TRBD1	TGTGCCAGTAGTATTGGGACAGGGGACTTTTATAGCAATCAGCCCCAGCATTTT	CASSIGTGDFYSNQPQHF
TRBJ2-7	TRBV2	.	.	TGTGCCAGCAGTGAAGTAGGGGACTCCTACGAGCAGTACTTC	CASSEVGDSYEQYF
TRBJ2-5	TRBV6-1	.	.	TGTGCCAGCGAGAGGGGGTGGCAAGAGACCCAGTACTTC	CASERGWQETQYF
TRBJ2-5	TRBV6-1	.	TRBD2	TGTGCCAGCAGTGAAGTCGCTAGCGGGGTTCAAGAGACCCAGTACTTC	CASSEVASGVQETQYF
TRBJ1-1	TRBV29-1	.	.	TGCAGCGTTGCCCCTAAGTCGGACACTGAAGCTTTCTTT	CSVAPKSDTEAFF
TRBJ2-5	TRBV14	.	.	TGTGCCAGCAGCCGACAGCTTCAAGAGACCCAGTACTTC	CASSRQLQETQYF
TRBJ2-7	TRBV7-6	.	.	TGTGCCAGCAGCTCACCCAGGGCGACCCCCTACGAGCAGTACTTC	CASSSPRATPYEQYF
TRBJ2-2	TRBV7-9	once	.	TGTGCCAGCAGCTTTCTGGCGGGAAACCCGAGGAGAACCGGGGAGCTGTTTTTT	CASSFLAGNPRRTGELFF
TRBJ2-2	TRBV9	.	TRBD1	TGTGCCAGCAGCACCCGGACAGGAACGGGGGAGCTGTTTTTT	CASSTRTGTGELFF
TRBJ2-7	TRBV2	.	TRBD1	TGTGCCAGCAGTCGGGGACAGGGAGGGCGGGAGCAGTACTTC	CASSRGQGGREQYF
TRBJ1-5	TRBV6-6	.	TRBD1	TGTGCCAGCAACTCCGGCAGGGGGCGGGGAGGTAAGCCCCAGCATTTT	CASNSGRGRGGKPQHF
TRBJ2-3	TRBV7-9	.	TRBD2	TGTGCCAGCAGCTTCCCACGGGGGGGGACTAGCGGGACAGATACGCAGTATTTT	CASSFPRGGTSGTDTQYF
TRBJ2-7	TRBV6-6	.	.	TGTGCCAGCAGTTACGTCCGCTACGAGCAGTACTTC	CASSYVRYEQYF
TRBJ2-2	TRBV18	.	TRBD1	TGTGCCAGCTCGGACAGGGCGGGCACCGGGGAGCTGTTTTTT	CASSDRAGTGELFF
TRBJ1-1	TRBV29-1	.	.	TGCAGCTTCATCGAAGGGGCTAACACTGAAGCTTTCTTT	CSFIEGANTEAFF
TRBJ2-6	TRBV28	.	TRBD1	TGTGCCAGCAGACGGGGAAAACGGGACAGGGCCGCTGGGGCCAACGTCCTGACTTTC	CASRRGKRDRAAGANVLTF
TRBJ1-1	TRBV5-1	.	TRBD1	TGCGCCAGCAGCTTCCTGGCCACTGGGACAGGGGGCCCTGGCACTGAAGCTTTCTTT	CASSFLATGTGGPGTEAFF
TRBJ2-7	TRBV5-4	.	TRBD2	TGTGCCAGCAAACTACCGGGACTAGGTCACACCTACGAGCAGTACTTC	CASKLPGLGHTYEQYF